The 17 T cell receptor beta chains below come from one sample, sequenced in a study of vaccination and CD4 T cells after COVID-19. These receptors have no identified antigens. Oncomine TCR Beta short-read sequencing was applied to DNA from cultured CD4+ T cells. One entry per CDR3 protein results from TCRdb running MiXCR on the PCR reads. The data show approximately 17,000 distinct CDR3 sequences, with 25% to 40% seen just once and more than 12% held by the top ten. Regarding treatment: roughly nine-day PBMC culture with coronavirus spike peptide pools or control peptides (ViraFEST assay). Sequenced material: cultured CD4+ T cells from blood. The source of these receptors is a human donor with COVID-19.

This chain connects TRBV30 to TRBJ1-6; unclear D gene. This CDR3 has 16 residues. V was clipped by 3 bases and J by 0 bases, with 12 bases between them. Germline V lookup: CDR1 GTSNPN, CDR2 SVGIG (reference sequence). CDR3 sequence reads: CAWSKRQSSYNSPLHF. The CDR3 DNA reads TGTGCCTGGAGCAAACGGCAGAGCTCCTATAATTCACCCCTCCACTTT.

This clonotype appeared a single time. This rearrangement joins TRBV28 to TRBJ2-4, with 7 bases that match TRBD1. Trimming took 4 bases from V and 2 from J; bases not matched to a gene: 2. The CDR3 totals 14 residues. Germline CDR1 MDHEN, CDR2 SYDVKM. The CDR3 DNA follows: TGTGCCAGCAGTTACAGGGGTACCAAAAACATTCAGTACTTC. This codes for CASSYRGTKNIQYF.

This rearrangement joins TRBV5-1 to TRBJ2-3, with D perhaps matching TRBD2 (5 bases). The V end lost 4 bases, the J end lost 2 bases, and 8 bases lay between the germline ends. CDR1 is SGHRS, CDR2 YFSETQ, per germline. The CDR3 has 13 amino acids. CDR3 protein: CASSQDSTDTQYF. Here the CDR3 DNA reads TGCGCCAGCAGCCAGGACTCCACAGATACGCAGTATTTT.

The chain has TRBV6-5 and TRBJ2-3, with a tentative D call TRBD1 (6 bases). CDR1 and CDR2 from the germline V gene are MNHEY and SVGAGI. The V and J ends lost 4 bases and 2 bases respectively, with 13 bases between them. The CDR3 is 15 amino acids. The CDR3 sequence: CASSSRGSPTDTQYF. Here the CDR3 DNA reads TGTGCCAGCAGTTCCAGGGGTTCTCCCACAGATACGCAGTATTTT.

The chain recombines TRBV6-2 or TRBV6-3 with TRBJ1-1, with D perhaps matching TRBD1 (5 bases). The CDR3 sequence is 15 residues long. Trimming took off 2 bases at V and 3 bases at J, with 13 bases between the two ends. The germline V gene has CDR1 MNHEY and CDR2 SVGEGT. CDR3: CASSYLLGGDTEAFF. In DNA, the CDR3 is TGTGCCAGCAGTTACCTTTTGGGAGGGGACACTGAAGCTTTCTTT.

This clonotype qualifies as medium-sized. The chain combines TRBV7-9 with TRBJ2-1, with 8 bases aligning to TRBD1. The J segment lost 5 bases and the V segment lost 2 bases, leaving 5 bases of the junction unmatched. The CDR3 runs to 15 residues. CDR1 and CDR2 from the germline V gene are SEHNR and FQNEAQ (reference sequence). In nucleotides, the CDR3 is TGTGCCAGCAGCTTACAGGGGGCTAAGGACAATGAGCAGTTCTTC. Its translation: CASSLQGAKDNEQFF.

The V gene is TRBV28, the J gene TRBJ1-1; D gene unclear. This CDR3 region has 14 residues. In germline, CDR1 is MDHEN, CDR2 SYDVKM. Trimming removed 7 bases at V and 12 bases at J, with 24 bases between. The CDR3 coding sequence is TGTGCCAGCAAGTTTGGGAGCCGCAGGTTGGAGACTTTCTTT. Its translation: CASKFGSRRLETFF. The full variable domain, in which reference TRBV28 and TRBJ1-1 provide the parts outside the CDR3, is DVKVTQSSRYLVKRTGEKVFLECVQDMDHENMFWYRQDPGLGLRLIYFSYDVKMKEKGDIPEGYSVSREKKERFSLILESASTNQTSMYLCASKFGSRRLETFFGQGTRLTVV.

V gene TRBV7-3 combines with J gene TRBJ2-1; D unclear. V lost 6 bases and J 8 bases, leaving 17 bases between the germline ends. This CDR3 is 14 amino acids long. CDR1 and CDR2 (germline): SGHTA, FQGTGA. The CDR3 nucleotides are TGTGCCAGCAGTGGGGAAGGGCTAGGTGATGAGCAGTTCTTC. It codes for CASSGEGLGDEQFF.

Only a few counts were recorded for this clonotype. This rearrangement joins TRBV7-2 to TRBJ1-1; D is undetermined. V lost 3 bases to trimming and J lost 6 bases, with 17 bases between them. Per germline, CDR1 SGHTA and CDR2 FQGNSA. The CDR3 has 15 amino acids. CDR3 in amino acids: CASSLNGRRVSEAFF. The CDR3 DNA reads as TGTGCCAGCAGCTTGAACGGTCGGAGGGTTTCTGAAGCTTTCTTT.

This clonotype is judged medium-sized. The chain carries TRBV5-4 and TRBJ1-2, with D perhaps matching TRBD1 (5 bases). CDR3 length: 15 amino acids. Trimming removed 0 bases at V and 6 bases at J, with 15 bases between. Germline CDR1 SGHNT, CDR2 YYREEE (reference sequence). DNA for the CDR3: TGTGCCAGCAGCTTGGTCTTCGGGGGTCAGGATGGCTACACCTTC. Translating gives CASSLVFGGQDGYTF. Together with reference TRBV5-4 and TRBJ1-2, the CDR3 gives the full variable domain: ETGVTQSPTHLIKTRGQQVTLRCSSQSGHNTVSWYQQALGQGPQFIFQYYREEENGRGNFPPRFSGLQFPNYSSELNVNALELDDSALYLCASSLVFGGQDGYTFGSGTRLTVV.

In this sample, this clonotype turned up a few times. The V call is TRBV28, the J call TRBJ2-2; unclear D gene. Germline V gene lookup returns CDR1 MDHEN and CDR2 SYDVKM. Between the trimmed V and J ends, which lost 3 bases and 5 bases, there was a span of 4 bases. The CDR3 totals 12 residues. This chain's CDR3 is CASSLLTGELFF. CDR3 DNA: TGTGCCAGCAGTTTGTTAACCGGGGAGCTGTTTTTT.

The chain has TRBV12-3 or TRBV12-4 and TRBJ1-3, with D uncertain. This CDR3 comprises 16 residues. The V end lost 1 base, the J end lost 1 base, and 11 bases lay between the germline ends. The CDR3 DNA sequence: TGTGCCAGCAGTTTAGGCCCGGGTAGGTCTGGAAACACCATATATTTT. It is translated as CASSLGPGRSGNTIYF.

This clonotype showed up just a few times. The rearrangement uses TRBV30 and TRBJ1-5; perhaps TRBD1 as D (5 bases). Trimming took off 5 bases at V and 4 bases at J, with 12 bases between the two ends. The CDR3 is 13 amino acids. Looked up from germline, CDR1 is GTSNPN and CDR2 is SVGIG (reference sequence). The CDR3 region has the DNA TGTGCCTGGGAGGCCAGGGAAAATCAGCCCCAGCATTTT. This sequence encodes CAWEARENQPQHF.

Only a few counts were recorded for this clonotype. This chain joins TRBV27 and TRBJ1-6, with D perhaps matching TRBD1 (5 bases). CDR1 and CDR2 from the germline V gene are MNHEY and SMNVEV (reference sequence). V dropped 6 bases and J dropped 5 bases, with 14 bases sitting between them. The CDR3 runs 15 residues. CDR3 coding DNA: TGTGCCAGCAGCCCGGGACGGGCTAATAATTCACCCCTCCACTTT. Protein: CASSPGRANNSPLHF.

This clonotype was counted only a few times. The genes are TRBV2 and TRBJ1-2, with 7 bases that match TRBD1. Germline assignment: CDR1 SNHLY and CDR2 FYNNEI. Trimming took 7 bases from V and 4 from J; bases not matched to a gene: 9. The CDR3 sequence is 14 residues long. The CDR3 region is CASTRDSPLYGYTF. The CDR3 DNA reads as TGTGCCAGCACCCGGGACAGTCCCCTCTATGGCTACACCTTC.

The rearrangement links TRBV2 to TRBJ1-5; tentatively, D is TRBD1 (5 bases). Germline assignment: CDR1 SNHLY and CDR2 FYNNEI. The length of the CDR3 is 16 residues. Trimming removed 6 bases at V and 0 bases at J, with 15 bases between. The CDR3 nucleotides are TGTGCCAGCAGAACAGACACAGGAGTTAGCAATCAGCCCCAGCATTTT. It is translated as CASRTDTGVSNQPQHF.

This clonotype was observed once. This chain links TRBV24-1 with TRBJ1-1; possible D gene TRBD1, 6 bases. Germline V gene data show CDR1 as KGHDR and CDR2 as SFDVKD. The CDR3 sequence is 14 residues long. V lost 3 bases and J lost 3, with 10 bases in between. CDR3 bases: TGTGCCACCAGTGATAATCACAGGGACACTGAAGCTTTCTTT. This gives the protein CATSDNHRDTEAFF.